Listed below are T cell receptor beta chains from one sample, sequenced in a study of cytomegalovirus exposure and HLA in healthy donors. Sequenced by immunoSEQ multiplex PCR; TCRdb stores in-frame clones only, minus some. The table lists 90,000 to 95,000 clones, around 80% of them singletons. Sequencing was done on a sample of PBMCs. The receptors here all came from a male donor in good health and CMV-seropositive. The CDR3 runs from the conserved cysteine through the conserved F or W. The D gene is left open where the match is weak. Only some rows state a clone size, as once, few, many or a class for expanded clones.

cdr3_length: 16; clone_size: NA; j_call: TRBJ2-7; d_call: TRBD1; v_call: TRBV14; cdr3_nt: TGTGCCAGCAGCCGACGGGACAGGGGGCGATCCTACGAGCAGTACTTC; cdr3_aa: CASSRRDRGRSYEQYF
cdr3_length: 12; clone_size: NA; j_call: TRBJ2-5; d_call: NA; v_call: TRBV29-1; cdr3_nt: TGCAGCGTTGAGAAGGGGGGGGAGACCCAGTACTTC; cdr3_aa: CSVEKGGETQYF
cdr3_length: 15; clone_size: many; j_call: TRBJ2-1; d_call: TRBD2; v_call: TRBV6-4; cdr3_nt: TGTGCCAGCAGTGTAGCGGGCAGCGGGTACAATGAGCAGTTCTTC; cdr3_aa: CASSVAGSGYNEQFF
cdr3_length: 17; clone_size: once; j_call: TRBJ2-7; d_call: TRBD1; v_call: TRBV12-5; cdr3_nt: TGTGCTAGTGGTCCACCCCTCGACAGGGGCTTCCCGCACGAGCAGTACTTC; cdr3_aa: CASGPPLDRGFPHEQYF
cdr3_length: 13; clone_size: NA; j_call: TRBJ1-1; d_call: NA; v_call: TRBV6-5; cdr3_nt: TGTGCCAGCAGACAGGGAATGAACACTGAAGCTTTCTTT; cdr3_aa: CASRQGMNTEAFF
cdr3_length: 12; clone_size: NA; j_call: TRBJ1-1; d_call: TRBD1; v_call: TRBV19; cdr3_nt: TGTGCCAGTACCATCGGGACAGGGGAAGCTTTCTTT; cdr3_aa: CASTIGTGEAFF
cdr3_length: 15; clone_size: NA; j_call: TRBJ1-4; d_call: TRBD1; v_call: TRBV5-4; cdr3_nt: TGTGCCAGCAGCTCAGGGGGCTCAACTAATGAAAAACTGTTTTTT; cdr3_aa: CASSSGGSTNEKLFF
cdr3_length: 14; clone_size: NA; j_call: TRBJ2-1; d_call: TRBD1; v_call: TRBV9; cdr3_nt: TGTGCCAGCAGCGTGACAGGGGGCAGGAATGAGCAGTTCTTC; cdr3_aa: CASSVTGGRNEQFF
cdr3_length: 14; clone_size: NA; j_call: TRBJ2-7; d_call: TRBD1; v_call: TRBV18; cdr3_nt: TGTGCCAGCTCACCTAGCAGGGGGTTTTCCGAGCAGTACTTC; cdr3_aa: CASSPSRGFSEQYF
cdr3_length: 15; clone_size: NA; j_call: TRBJ1-2; d_call: TRBD1; v_call: TRBV27; cdr3_nt: TGTGCCAGCAGTTTAAGACAGGGGGGCGGCTATGGCTACACCTTC; cdr3_aa: CASSLRQGGGYGYTF
cdr3_length: 14; clone_size: NA; j_call: TRBJ2-5; d_call: NA; v_call: TRBV9; cdr3_nt: TGTGCCAGCAGCGTAGGAGCTAGCGCGGAGACCCAGTACTTC; cdr3_aa: CASSVGASAETQYF
cdr3_length: 14; clone_size: NA; j_call: TRBJ2-7; d_call: NA; v_call: TRBV28; cdr3_nt: TGTGCCAGCTGCCCCGGGACTGCCCCCTACGAGCAGTACTTC; cdr3_aa: CASCPGTAPYEQYF
cdr3_length: 12; clone_size: once; j_call: TRBJ1-2; d_call: TRBD1; v_call: TRBV6-6; cdr3_nt: TGTGCCAGCAGTTGGGACAGGGGTGGCTACACCTTC; cdr3_aa: CASSWDRGGYTF
cdr3_length: 17; clone_size: NA; j_call: TRBJ2-7; d_call: TRBD2; v_call: TRBV28; cdr3_nt: TGTGCCAGCAGTTTACAACGTGTAGCGGGAGCTCCCTACGAGCAGTACTTC; cdr3_aa: CASSLQRVAGAPYEQYF
cdr3_length: 14; clone_size: NA; j_call: TRBJ1-3; d_call: TRBD1; v_call: TRBV5-6; cdr3_nt: TGTGCCAGCAGCTTGACAGGGGCTGGAGACACCATATATTTT; cdr3_aa: CASSLTGAGDTIYF
cdr3_length: 12; clone_size: NA; j_call: TRBJ2-7; d_call: NA; v_call: TRBV5-1; cdr3_nt: TGCGCCAGCAGCTCCCAGGGATACGAGCAGTACTTC; cdr3_aa: CASSSQGYEQYF
cdr3_length: 13; clone_size: NA; j_call: TRBJ2-7; d_call: NA; v_call: TRBV28; cdr3_nt: TGTGCCAGCAGCCCCCCGGGGTCCTACGAGCAGTACTTC; cdr3_aa: CASSPPGSYEQYF
cdr3_length: 13; clone_size: NA; j_call: TRBJ1-1; d_call: TRBD1; v_call: TRBV6-5; cdr3_nt: TGTGCCAGCAGTTGGCAGGGGGCCTCTGAAGCTTTCTTT; cdr3_aa: CASSWQGASEAFF
cdr3_length: 17; clone_size: NA; j_call: TRBJ2-7; d_call: TRBD2; v_call: TRBV5-5; cdr3_nt: TGTGCCAGCAGCGATCGAACGACTAGCTGGAGCTCCTACGAGCAGTACTTC; cdr3_aa: CASSDRTTSWSSYEQYF
cdr3_length: 14; clone_size: NA; j_call: TRBJ2-7; d_call: TRBD2; v_call: TRBV28; cdr3_nt: TGTGCCAGCAGTCTAGGACTAGCGGAACACGAGCAGTACTTC; cdr3_aa: CASSLGLAEHEQYF
cdr3_length: 14; clone_size: NA; j_call: TRBJ1-1; d_call: NA; v_call: TRBV28; cdr3_nt: TGTGCCAGCAGTCCCGGGTACATGAACACTGAAGCCTTCTTT; cdr3_aa: CASSPGYMNTEAFF
cdr3_length: 14; clone_size: NA; j_call: TRBJ1-6; d_call: NA; v_call: TRBV5-6; cdr3_nt: TGTGCCAGCAGCTCCCGACAGTATAATTCACCCCTCCACTTT; cdr3_aa: CASSSRQYNSPLHF
cdr3_length: 16; clone_size: NA; j_call: TRBJ2-7; d_call: TRBD1; v_call: TRBV19; cdr3_nt: TGTGCCAGTAGCATTTCCGGGACAGGGGCCTCCTACGAGCAGTACTTC; cdr3_aa: CASSISGTGASYEQYF
cdr3_length: 15; clone_size: few; j_call: TRBJ1-4; d_call: TRBD1; v_call: TRBV6-5; cdr3_nt: TGTGCCAGCAGTACCACAGGGGGGACGGGCGTAAAACTGTTTTTT; cdr3_aa: CASSTTGGTGVKLFF
cdr3_length: 15; clone_size: NA; j_call: TRBJ1-3; d_call: NA; v_call: TRBV5-1; cdr3_nt: TGCGCCAGCAGCCCCAGGGGCGTCTCTGGAAACACCATATATTTT; cdr3_aa: CASSPRGVSGNTIYF
cdr3_length: 13; clone_size: few; j_call: TRBJ1-4; d_call: NA; v_call: TRBV18; cdr3_nt: TGTGCCAGCTCACCAGGGCAAAATGAAAAACTGTTTTTT; cdr3_aa: CASSPGQNEKLFF
cdr3_length: 14; clone_size: NA; j_call: TRBJ1-5; d_call: TRBD1; v_call: TRBV28; cdr3_nt: TGTGCCAGCAGTGTCCCCCAGGGGGCTAAGCCCCAGCATTTT; cdr3_aa: CASSVPQGAKPQHF
cdr3_length: 13; clone_size: NA; j_call: TRBJ2-1; d_call: NA; v_call: TRBV7-2; cdr3_nt: TGTGCCAGCAGCCTTGGGACTCCCATGGAGCAGTTCTTC; cdr3_aa: CASSLGTPMEQFF
cdr3_length: 14; clone_size: NA; j_call: TRBJ2-2; d_call: TRBD1; v_call: TRBV19; cdr3_nt: TGTGCCAGTAGTCTCCGACAGGGTGGCGGGGAGCTGTTTTTT; cdr3_aa: CASSLRQGGGELFF
cdr3_length: 16; clone_size: NA; j_call: TRBJ1-1; d_call: NA; v_call: TRBV9; cdr3_nt: TGTGCCAGCAGCTTAACGTCGGGGGGTTGGAACACTGAAGCTTTCTTT; cdr3_aa: CASSLTSGGWNTEAFF
cdr3_length: 15; clone_size: NA; j_call: TRBJ2-3; d_call: TRBD2; v_call: TRBV10-2; cdr3_nt: TGCGCCAGCAGGGACCGCGGGGGTGTCACAGATACGCAGTATTTT; cdr3_aa: CASRDRGGVTDTQYF
cdr3_length: 14; clone_size: NA; j_call: TRBJ1-5; d_call: NA; v_call: TRBV9; cdr3_nt: TGTGCCAGCAGCGTAGGAGCAGGGGATCAGCCCCAGCATTTT; cdr3_aa: CASSVGAGDQPQHF
cdr3_length: 13; clone_size: NA; j_call: TRBJ2-7; d_call: NA; v_call: TRBV11-3; cdr3_nt: TGTGCCAGCAGCTTGGGGGGTCAGAGGGAGCAGTACTTC; cdr3_aa: CASSLGGQREQYF
cdr3_length: 16; clone_size: NA; j_call: TRBJ2-1; d_call: TRBD1; v_call: TRBV27; cdr3_nt: TGTGCCAGCAGTAAGAGGACAGGGAGCTCCTACAATGAGCAGTTCTTC; cdr3_aa: CASSKRTGSSYNEQFF
cdr3_length: 14; clone_size: NA; j_call: TRBJ1-4; d_call: NA; v_call: TRBV28; cdr3_nt: TGTGCCAGCAGCTACGGACAGCTTAATGAAAAACTGTTTTTT; cdr3_aa: CASSYGQLNEKLFF
cdr3_length: 16; clone_size: few; j_call: TRBJ2-1; d_call: TRBD2; v_call: TRBV27; cdr3_nt: TGTGCCAGCAGTCCACAGACTAGCGGAACCTACAATGAGCAGTTCTTC; cdr3_aa: CASSPQTSGTYNEQFF
cdr3_length: 15; clone_size: NA; j_call: TRBJ2-7; d_call: TRBD1; v_call: TRBV7-8; cdr3_nt: TGTGCCAGCAGCAAGGGGGGGACAGGGAGCTACGAGCAGTACTTC; cdr3_aa: CASSKGGTGSYEQYF
cdr3_length: 17; clone_size: NA; j_call: TRBJ2-3; d_call: TRBD2; v_call: TRBV7-2; cdr3_nt: TGTGCCAGCAGCACGAGAAATAGCGGGGCACCTTTTGCTACGCAGTATTTT; cdr3_aa: CASSTRNSGAPFATQYF
cdr3_length: 15; clone_size: NA; j_call: TRBJ1-2; d_call: NA; v_call: TRBV11-2; cdr3_nt: TGTGCCAGCAGCTTAGAGGGGGCAGCCGACTATGGCTACACCTTC; cdr3_aa: CASSLEGAADYGYTF
cdr3_length: 15; clone_size: NA; j_call: TRBJ2-7; d_call: TRBD2; v_call: TRBV10-2; cdr3_nt: TGCGCCAGCAGCGACGCTGGACTAGCGGAATACGAGCAGTACTTC; cdr3_aa: CASSDAGLAEYEQYF
cdr3_length: 17; clone_size: NA; j_call: TRBJ2-1; d_call: NA; v_call: TRBV27; cdr3_nt: TGTGCCAGCAACCGGGTGGGTCAGGGGAAGCTTGGCAATGAGCAGTTCTTC; cdr3_aa: CASNRVGQGKLGNEQFF
cdr3_length: 16; clone_size: NA; j_call: TRBJ2-5; d_call: TRBD2; v_call: TRBV5-6; cdr3_nt: TGTGCCAGCAGCTTCGCCCTAGCGGGAGACCGGGAGACCCAGTACTTC; cdr3_aa: CASSFALAGDRETQYF
cdr3_length: 19; clone_size: NA; j_call: TRBJ1-2; d_call: NA; v_call: TRBV28; cdr3_nt: TGTGCCAGCGCTTCTCTGTTAGTACGTTCTAGTGGCGGTAACTATGGCTACACCTTC; cdr3_aa: CASASLLVRSSGGNYGYTF
cdr3_length: 16; clone_size: few; j_call: TRBJ1-5; d_call: NA; v_call: TRBV28; cdr3_nt: TGTGCCAGCAGTTTAAAGGGGTCCTATAGCAATCAGCCCCAGCATTTT; cdr3_aa: CASSLKGSYSNQPQHF
cdr3_length: 14; clone_size: once; j_call: TRBJ2-7; d_call: NA; v_call: TRBV11-3; cdr3_nt: TGTGCCAGCAGCTCCCAATCGTACGGGAACGAGCAGTACTTC; cdr3_aa: CASSSQSYGNEQYF
cdr3_length: 16; clone_size: NA; j_call: TRBJ1-6; d_call: TRBD1; v_call: TRBV2; cdr3_nt: TGTGCCAGCGGACAGGGTGGTAGCTCCTATAATTCACCCCTCCACTTT; cdr3_aa: CASGQGGSSYNSPLHF
cdr3_length: 11; clone_size: NA; j_call: TRBJ1-1; d_call: NA; v_call: TRBV28; cdr3_nt: TGTGCCACAGGACAGAACACTGAAGCTTTCTTT; cdr3_aa: CATGQNTEAFF
cdr3_length: 15; clone_size: NA; j_call: TRBJ2-3; d_call: NA; v_call: TRBV19; cdr3_nt: TGTGCCAGTAGTGCCCGGGACTCCGGCTCAGATACGCAGTATTTT; cdr3_aa: CASSARDSGSDTQYF
cdr3_length: 15; clone_size: NA; j_call: TRBJ2-1; d_call: TRBD2; v_call: TRBV4-2; cdr3_nt: TGTGCCAGCAGCCAAGACCGGGAGGGATACAATGAGCAGTTCTTC; cdr3_aa: CASSQDREGYNEQFF
cdr3_length: 15; clone_size: NA; j_call: TRBJ2-7; d_call: NA; v_call: TRBV10-2; cdr3_nt: TGCGCCAGCTCGTATGGACGGGGGATAGGCTACGAGCAGTACTTC; cdr3_aa: CASSYGRGIGYEQYF
cdr3_length: 11; clone_size: NA; j_call: TRBJ2-3; d_call: NA; v_call: TRBV28; cdr3_nt: TGTGCCAGCAGTACGGGAGATACGCAGTATTTT; cdr3_aa: CASSTGDTQYF
cdr3_length: 14; clone_size: NA; j_call: TRBJ2-7; d_call: TRBD2; v_call: TRBV5-1; cdr3_nt: TGCGCCAGCACCCCAGCGGGAGGGTACTACGAGCAGTACTTC; cdr3_aa: CASTPAGGYYEQYF
cdr3_length: 15; clone_size: once; j_call: TRBJ1-1; d_call: TRBD1; v_call: TRBV27; cdr3_nt: TGTGCCAGCACGGAGACAGGGCTTGTGAACACTGAAGCTTTCTTT; cdr3_aa: CASTETGLVNTEAFF
cdr3_length: 18; clone_size: NA; j_call: TRBJ1-2; d_call: TRBD1; v_call: TRBV18; cdr3_nt: TGTGCCAGCTCACCTCTCCACAGGGGGCGGAAGGCTAACTATGGCTACACCTTC; cdr3_aa: CASSPLHRGRKANYGYTF
cdr3_length: 15; clone_size: once; j_call: TRBJ1-2; d_call: TRBD1; v_call: TRBV28; cdr3_nt: TGTGCCAGCAGGGCACTTGGACAGGGATCCTATGGCTACACCTTC; cdr3_aa: CASRALGQGSYGYTF
cdr3_length: 16; clone_size: NA; j_call: TRBJ2-3; d_call: TRBD2; v_call: TRBV5-1; cdr3_nt: TGCGCCAGCAGCTTTAGCGGGGGGCGAGACGCAGATACGCAGTATTTT; cdr3_aa: CASSFSGGRDADTQYF
cdr3_length: 15; clone_size: once; j_call: TRBJ1-1; d_call: NA; v_call: TRBV25-1; cdr3_nt: TGTGCCAGCAGCCCCGGGGGGCGGGGGGGCACTGAAGCTTTCTTT; cdr3_aa: CASSPGGRGGTEAFF
cdr3_length: 13; clone_size: NA; j_call: TRBJ2-3; d_call: NA; v_call: TRBV27; cdr3_nt: TGTGCCAGCAGTTACAAATCAATGGATACGCAGTATTTT; cdr3_aa: CASSYKSMDTQYF
cdr3_length: 16; clone_size: NA; j_call: TRBJ1-6; d_call: NA; v_call: TRBV21-1; cdr3_nt: TGTGCCAGCAGCTATAGGACGGGGGGGAGACATTCACCCCTCCACTTT; cdr3_aa: CASSYRTGGRHSPLHF